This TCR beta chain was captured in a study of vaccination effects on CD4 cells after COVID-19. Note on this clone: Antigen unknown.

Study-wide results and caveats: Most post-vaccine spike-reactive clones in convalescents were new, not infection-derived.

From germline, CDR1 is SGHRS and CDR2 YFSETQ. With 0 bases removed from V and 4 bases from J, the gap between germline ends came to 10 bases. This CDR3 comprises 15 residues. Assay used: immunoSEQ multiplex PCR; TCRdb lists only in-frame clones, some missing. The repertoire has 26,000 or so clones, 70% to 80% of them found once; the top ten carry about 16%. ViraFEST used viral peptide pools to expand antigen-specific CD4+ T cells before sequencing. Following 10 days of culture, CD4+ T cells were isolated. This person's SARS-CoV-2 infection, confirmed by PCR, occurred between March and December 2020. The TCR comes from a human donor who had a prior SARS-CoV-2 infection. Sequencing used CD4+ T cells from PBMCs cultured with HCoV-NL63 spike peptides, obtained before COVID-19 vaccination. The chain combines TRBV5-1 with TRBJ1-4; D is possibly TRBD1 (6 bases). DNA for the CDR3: TGCGCCAGCAGCTTGGGGACAGATTATAATGAAAAACTGTTTTTT. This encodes CASSLGTDYNEKLFF.